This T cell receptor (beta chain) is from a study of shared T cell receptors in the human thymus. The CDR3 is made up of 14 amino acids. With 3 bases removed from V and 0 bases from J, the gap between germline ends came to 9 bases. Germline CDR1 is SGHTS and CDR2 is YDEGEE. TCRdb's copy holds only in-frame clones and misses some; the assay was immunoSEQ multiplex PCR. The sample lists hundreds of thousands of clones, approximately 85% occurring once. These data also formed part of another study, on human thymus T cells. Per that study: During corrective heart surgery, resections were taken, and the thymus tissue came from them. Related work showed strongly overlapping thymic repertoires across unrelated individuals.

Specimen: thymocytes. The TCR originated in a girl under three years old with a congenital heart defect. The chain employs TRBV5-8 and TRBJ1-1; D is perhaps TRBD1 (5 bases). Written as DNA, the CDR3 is TGTGCCAGCAGCTGGACATTAATGAACACTGAAGCTTTCTTT. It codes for CASSWTLMNTEAFF. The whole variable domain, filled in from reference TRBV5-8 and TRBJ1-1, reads EAGVTQSPTHLIKTRGQQATLRCSPISGHTSVYWYQQALGLGLQFLLWYDEGEERNRGNFPPRFSGRQFPNYSSELNVNALELEDSALYLCASSWTLMNTEAFFGQGTRLTVV.